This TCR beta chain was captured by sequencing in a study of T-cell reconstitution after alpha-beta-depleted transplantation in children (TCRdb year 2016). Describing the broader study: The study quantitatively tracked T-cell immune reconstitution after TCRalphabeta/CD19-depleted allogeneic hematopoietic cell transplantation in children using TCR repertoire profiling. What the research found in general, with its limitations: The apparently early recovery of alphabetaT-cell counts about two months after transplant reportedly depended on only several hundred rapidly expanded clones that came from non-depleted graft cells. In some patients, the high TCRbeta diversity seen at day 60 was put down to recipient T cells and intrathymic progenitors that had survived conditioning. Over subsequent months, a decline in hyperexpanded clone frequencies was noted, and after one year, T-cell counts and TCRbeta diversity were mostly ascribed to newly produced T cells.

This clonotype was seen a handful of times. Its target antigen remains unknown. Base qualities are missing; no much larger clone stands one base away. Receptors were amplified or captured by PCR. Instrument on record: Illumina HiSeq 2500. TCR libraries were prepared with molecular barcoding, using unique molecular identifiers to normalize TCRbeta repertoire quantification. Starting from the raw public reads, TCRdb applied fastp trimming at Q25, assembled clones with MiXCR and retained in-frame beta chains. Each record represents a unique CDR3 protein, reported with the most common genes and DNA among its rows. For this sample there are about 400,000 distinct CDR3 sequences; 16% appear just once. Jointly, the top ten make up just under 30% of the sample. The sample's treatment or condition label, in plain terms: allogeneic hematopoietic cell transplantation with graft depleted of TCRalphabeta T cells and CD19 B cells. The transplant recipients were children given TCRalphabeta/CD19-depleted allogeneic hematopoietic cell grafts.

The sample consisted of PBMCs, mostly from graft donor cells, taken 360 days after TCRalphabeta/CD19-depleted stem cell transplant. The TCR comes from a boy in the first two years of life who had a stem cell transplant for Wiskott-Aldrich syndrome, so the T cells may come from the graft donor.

The CDR3 region reads CASSLGLGGGRDTQYF. The nucleotide sequence is given as TGTGCCAGCAGTTTAGGGCTCGGGGGGGGAAGGGATACGCAGTATTTT. The receptor chain draws on TRBV12-3 or TRBV12-4 and TRBJ2-3; 8 central bases correspond to TRBD2. Reading from cysteine to phenylalanine, the CDR3 counts 16 amino acids. Only the CDR3 portion is preserved as DNA: 48 bases, with reading frame beginning at the first base. Germline trimming: 1 base from V, 6 bases from J; junction bases outside gene matches: 9.